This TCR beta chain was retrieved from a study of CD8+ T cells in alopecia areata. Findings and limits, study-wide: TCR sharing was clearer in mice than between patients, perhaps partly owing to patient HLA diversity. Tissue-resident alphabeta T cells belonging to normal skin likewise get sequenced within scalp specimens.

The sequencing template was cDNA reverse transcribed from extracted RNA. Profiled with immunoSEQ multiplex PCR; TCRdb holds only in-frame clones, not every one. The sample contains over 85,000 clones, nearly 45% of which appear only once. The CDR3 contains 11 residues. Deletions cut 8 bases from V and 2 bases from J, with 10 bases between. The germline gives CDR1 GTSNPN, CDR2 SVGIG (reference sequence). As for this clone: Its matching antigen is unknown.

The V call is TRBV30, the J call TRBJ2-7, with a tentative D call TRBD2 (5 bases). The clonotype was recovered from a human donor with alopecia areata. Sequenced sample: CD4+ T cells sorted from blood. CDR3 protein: CAGSGAYEQYF. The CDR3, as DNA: TGTGCCGGCTCCGGGGCCTACGAGCAGTACTTC.